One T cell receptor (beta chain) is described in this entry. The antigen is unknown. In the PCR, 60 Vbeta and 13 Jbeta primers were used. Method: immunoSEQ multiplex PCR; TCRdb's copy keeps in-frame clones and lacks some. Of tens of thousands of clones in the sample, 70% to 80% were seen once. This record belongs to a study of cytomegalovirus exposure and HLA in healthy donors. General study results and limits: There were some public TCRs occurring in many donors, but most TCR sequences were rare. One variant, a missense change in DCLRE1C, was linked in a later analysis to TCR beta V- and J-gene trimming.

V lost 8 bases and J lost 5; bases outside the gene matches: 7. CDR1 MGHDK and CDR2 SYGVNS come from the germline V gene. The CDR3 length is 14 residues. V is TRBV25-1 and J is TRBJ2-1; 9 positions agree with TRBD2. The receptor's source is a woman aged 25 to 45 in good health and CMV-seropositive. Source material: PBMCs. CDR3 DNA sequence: TGTGCCAGCGGTCTAGCGGGGAGAAACAATGAGCAGTTCTTC. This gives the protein CASGLAGRNNEQFF.